Each of the 10 T cell receptor beta chains below was sequenced from the same sample in a study of molecular identifiers for immune sequencing clone quantification. One entry per CDR3 protein results from TCRdb running MiXCR on the PCR reads. The sample contains 35,000 or so distinct CDR3 sequences, about 18% of which appear only once. The sequenced sample was naive CD8+ T cells from blood, with Jurkat cell RNA spiked in. The subset is: FACS-sorted CD8+CD4-CCR7+CD45RA+ naive T cells. Every receptor here comes from a human donor in good health. Some libraries in this study had Jurkat cell RNA spiked in.

This clonotype appeared many times. The rearrangement links TRBV28 to TRBJ2-3; 7 bases line up with TRBD2. V lost 5 bases and J lost 2; bases outside the gene matches: 13. CDR1 and CDR2 (germline): MDHEN, SYDVKM. The CDR3 has 17 amino acids. CDR3 sequence: CASSPIHGREITDTQYF. CDR3 nucleotides: TGTGCCAGCAGTCCTATCCATGGGCGGGAGATCACAGATACGCAGTATTTT.

The rearrangement uses TRBV27 and TRBJ2-7; unclear D gene. This CDR3 is 14 amino acids long. The V gene lost 6 bases and the J gene lost 0 bases, with 12 bases spanning the gap. Germline V gene data show CDR1 as MNHEY and CDR2 as SMNVEV (reference sequence). The CDR3 reads CASSILGTSYEQYF. Here the CDR3 DNA reads TGTGCCAGCAGCATCCTGGGCACCTCCTACGAGCAGTACTTC.

This clonotype was detected ten times or more. The chain employs TRBV28 and TRBJ2-7; D gene unclear. The germline V and J ends were trimmed by 1 base and 0 bases, with 13 bases remaining between them. The CDR3 length is 16 residues. Germline V gives CDR1 MDHEN, CDR2 SYDVKM. In DNA, the CDR3 is TGTGCCAGCAGTTTATCTACTCGGCAGTACTCCTACGAGCAGTACTTC. It translates to CASSLSTRQYSYEQYF.

This clonotype has at least ten counts. The chain employs TRBV14 and TRBJ2-3; D could derive from TRBD1 or TRBD2 (5 bases each). Trimming shortened V by 3 bases and J by 11 bases, and 12 bases separated the two germline ends. CDR3 size: 12 residues. The germline CDR1 and CDR2 sequences are SGHDN and FVKESK. CDR3 in amino acids: CASSHRGFRQYF. The CDR3 DNA sequence: TGTGCCAGCAGCCACCGGGGCTTTCGGCAGTATTTT.

This clonotype was seen repeatedly, ten times or more. This sequence joins TRBV2 and TRBJ2-2; D gene ambiguous. With 4 bases removed from V and 5 bases from J, the gap between germline ends came to 5 bases. The CDR3 loop spans 12 amino acids. Germline V gene sequence: CDR1 SNHLY, CDR2 FYNNEI. The CDR3 protein is CASSAETGELFF. In nucleotides, the CDR3 is TGTGCCAGCAGTGCGGAGACCGGGGAGCTGTTTTTT.

This clonotype was seen at least ten times. V is TRBV28 and J is TRBJ2-5, with TRBD2 matching over 10 bases. V was pared by 2 bases and J by 0 bases, with 3 bases of the junction left unmatched. Germline loops: CDR1 MDHEN, CDR2 SYDVKM. The CDR3 consists of 16 residues. For the CDR3, the DNA is TGTGCCAGCAGTTTAGGACTAGCGGTTTACCAAGAGACCCAGTACTTC. This gives the protein CASSLGLAVYQETQYF.

This clonotype was recorded at least ten times. This chain joins TRBV20-1 and TRBJ1-5; no definite D call. Trimming removed 0 bases from V and 6 bases from J, with 15 bases in between. Germline assignment: CDR1 DFQATT and CDR2 SNEGSKA (reference sequence). The CDR3 contains 15 residues. CDR3 in amino acids: CSARDWELPGQPQHF. Here the CDR3 DNA reads TGCAGTGCTAGAGATTGGGAGCTTCCAGGTCAGCCCCAGCATTTT.

The gene calls are TRBV6-2 or TRBV6-3 and TRBJ2-5; a possible D gene is TRBD2 (6 bases). Germline CDR1 reads MNHEY; CDR2 reads SVGEGT. CDR3 size: 14 residues. Trimming removed 6 bases at V and 2 bases at J, with 13 bases between. CDR3 residues: CASSPPSAQETQYF. CDR3 sequence (DNA): TGTGCCAGCAGCCCCCCTAGCGCACAAGAGACCCAGTACTTC.

This clonotype has a single count. Here the CDR3 omits its conserved ending phenylalanine or tryptophan, so a read error is the likely source. The J gene is TRBJ2-3, the V gene TRBV2; 7 bases are a match to TRBD1. V was clipped by 2 bases and J by 2 bases; unmatched bases: 7. The CDR3 has 16 residues. Germline CDR1 is SNHLY and CDR2 is FYNNEI. CDR3 sequence (DNA): TGTGCCAGCAGTGAATTTGCAGGGGGTATCACAGATACGCAGTATTCT. Translation: CASSEFAGGITDTQYS.

This clonotype was counted at least ten times. The V call is TRBV15, the J call TRBJ1-1; a weak D match, TRBD1 (5 bases). Germline CDR1 reads LNHNV; CDR2 reads YYDKDF (reference sequence). The germline V and J ends were trimmed by 0 bases and 1 base, with 9 bases remaining between them. This CDR3 has 15 amino acids. CDR3 in amino acids: CATSRDRDGNTEAFF. The DNA for the CDR3 is TGTGCCACCAGCAGAGACCGGGACGGGAACACTGAAGCTTTCTTT.